Listed here are 30 T cell receptor beta chains from one sample, sequenced in a study of cytomegalovirus exposure and HLA in healthy donors. The primer mix had 60 Vbeta and 13 Jbeta primers. Profiling relied on immunoSEQ multiplex PCR, and the TCRdb table lists in-frame clones only, not all of them. This sample has approximately 210,000 clones, with about four fifths found just once. Sequencing used PBMCs. These receptors all stem from a man in his late teens or twenties in good health and CMV-seronegative.

The chain joins TRBV28 to TRBJ2-1; D gene ambiguous. The CDR3 covers 14 residues. From germline, CDR1 is MDHEN and CDR2 SYDVKM. With 4 bases removed from V and 4 bases from J, the gap between germline ends came to 11 bases. The CDR3 region has the DNA TGTGCCAGCAGTTCGCCGGGTAGGTACAATGAGCAGTTCTTC. It encodes CASSSPGRYNEQFF.

The rearrangement links TRBV7-6 to TRBJ2-7; weak D call: TRBD1 (6 bases). Trimming left V 11 bases short and J 2 bases short, with 22 bases between. The CDR3 extends over 15 amino acids. Germline values: CDR1 SGHVS, CDR2 FNYEAQ. CDR3 sequence reads: CASGPRTANTYEQYF. The CDR3 DNA reads TGTGCCTCTGGTCCCAGGACAGCTAACACCTACGAGCAGTACTTC.

The chain links TRBV6-5 to TRBJ1-1; unclear D gene. Germline values: CDR1 MNHEY, CDR2 SVGAGI. The CDR3 runs 13 residues. Deletions cut 4 bases from V and 3 bases from J, with 9 bases between. The CDR3 loop is CASSSYTDTEAFF. The CDR3 DNA follows: TGTGCCAGCAGTTCTTATACGGACACTGAAGCTTTCTTT.

DNA of the CDR3: TGTGCCAGCAGCAACGGAGGGACCTCCTACGAGCAGTACTTC. It encodes CASSNGGTSYEQYF. The chain recombines TRBV6-5 with TRBJ2-7, with a possible D match to TRBD2 (6 bases). Trimming left V 6 bases short and J 0 bases short, with 12 bases between. The CDR3 length is 14 residues. The germline CDR1 and CDR2 sequences are MNHEY and SVGAGI.

The rearrangement links TRBV5-4 to TRBJ2-1; 7 nucleotides agree with TRBD2. There are 15 residues in the CDR3. Germline CDR1 reads SGHNT; CDR2 reads YYREEE (reference sequence). The V gene end was trimmed by 6 bases and the J gene end by 4 bases; junction bases not matched to a gene: 10. The CDR3 nucleotides are TGTGCCAGCACTCTTGGGCTAGCGGCTTACAATGAGCAGTTCTTC. It specifies CASTLGLAAYNEQFF.

This clone has more than one count but fewer than ten. V gene TRBV25-1 combines with J gene TRBJ2-1; D unclear. Germline V gene lookup returns CDR1 MGHDK and CDR2 SYGVNS. The CDR3 consists of 13 residues. V shed 3 bases and J shed 6 bases, with 9 bases lying between them. The CDR3 bases are TGTGCCAGCAGTGACACACTACTCAATGAGCAGTTCTTC. Translation gives CASSDTLLNEQFF.

The chain employs TRBV18 and TRBJ2-7; D is uncertain. CDR1 is KGHSH, CDR2 LQKENI, per germline. The CDR3 totals 13 residues. V was trimmed by 0 bases and J by 6 bases, leaving 9 bases between them. CDR3 in amino acids: CASSPPLVPEQYF. CDR3 in DNA: TGTGCCAGCTCACCACCGTTAGTGCCCGAGCAGTACTTC.

The rearrangement links TRBV7-9 to TRBJ1-6; 7 nucleotides agree with TRBD1. Germline loops: CDR1 SEHNR, CDR2 FQNEAQ (reference sequence). The CDR3 length is 15 residues. The trim removed 5 bases at V and 10 bases at J, leaving 11 bases unmatched. The CDR3 DNA sequence: TGTGCCAGCAGCGAAGGACAGGTGGTCGGGTCACCCCTCCACTTT. Residues: CASSEGQVVGSPLHF. The whole variable domain, filled in from reference TRBV7-9 and TRBJ1-6, reads DTGVSQNPRHKITKRGQNVTFRCDPISEHNRLYWYRQTLGQGPEFLTYFQNEAQLEKSRLLSDRFSAERPKGSFSTLEIQRTEQGDSAMYLCASSEGQVVGSPLHFGNGTRLTVT.

This chain links TRBV5-6 with TRBJ2-5; 11 bases match TRBD2. The CDR3 is 15 amino acids. Germline values: CDR1 SGHDT, CDR2 YYEEEE. The trim removed 2 bases at V and 2 bases at J, leaving 2 bases unmatched. CDR3 region: CASSFRLAGQETQYF. CDR3 sequence (DNA): TGTGCCAGCAGCTTTCGACTAGCGGGGCAAGAGACCCAGTACTTC.

The CDR3 DNA reads as TGTGCCAGCAGCTTGACAGCCGGCGAGACCCAGTACTTC. Translation: CASSLTAGETQYF. The J gene is TRBJ2-5, the V gene TRBV5-6; D unresolved. V lost 1 base and J 5 bases, leaving 9 bases between the germline ends. The CDR3 has 13 residues. The germline V gene encodes CDR1 SGHDT and CDR2 YYEEEE.

The J gene is TRBJ2-7, the V gene TRBV2, with TRBD2 as a possible D gene (6 bases). V dropped 2 bases and J dropped 2 bases, with 13 bases sitting between them. This CDR3 contains 15 residues. The germline V gene encodes CDR1 SNHLY and CDR2 FYNNEI. The DNA for the CDR3 is TGTGCCAGCAGTGAACGGGGGAGAGAAACCTACGAGCAGTACTTC. As protein: CASSERGRETYEQYF.

CDR3 sequence (DNA): TGCAGCGCGAACAGGGGCGAACTGGACAATGAGCAGTTCTTC. It translates to CSANRGELDNEQFF. The V call is TRBV29-1, the J call TRBJ2-1; 7 bases align to TRBD1. After removal of 7 bases from V and 5 bases from J, the junction contained 11 bases not matched to a gene. This CDR3 has 14 residues. Per germline, CDR1 SQVTM and CDR2 ANQGSEA.

J is TRBJ1-5 and V is TRBV5-5; D remains ambiguous. Germline assignment: CDR1 SGHKS and CDR2 YYEKEE (reference sequence). Trimming took 7 bases from V and 0 from J, leaving 14 bases between them. This CDR3 spans 15 amino acids. CDR3 in amino acids: CASSSFGNSNQPQHF. As DNA, the CDR3 is TGTGCCAGCTCGAGTTTTGGTAATAGCAATCAGCCCCAGCATTTT.

About this clone: The germline gene is not matched at one end of the junction; a read error may be the cause. The chain combines TRBV27 with TRBJ2-7; 12 positions agree with TRBD2. Germline V gene lookup returns CDR1 MNHEY and CDR2 SMNVEV (reference sequence). There are 13 residues in the CDR3. The CDR3 DNA sequence: TGTGCCAGCAGTTTGACTAGCGGGAGAATTCTTATCTTC. Protein product: CASSLTSGRILIF.

This chain joins TRBV19 and TRBJ1-4; 7 nucleotides line up with TRBD1. Trimming removed 8 bases from V and 4 bases from J; junction bases left unmatched: 7. This CDR3 has 14 residues. Germline V gives CDR1 LNHDA, CDR2 SQIVND (reference sequence). The DNA of the CDR3 is TGTGCCAGTGCGGACAGGACCTTTAATGAAAAACTGTTTTTT. Translated, it gives CASADRTFNEKLFF.

The J gene is TRBJ2-1, the V gene TRBV21-1; the DNA was not compared with TRBD1, the D call given in the table. TRBV21-1 is designated a pseudogene. This CDR3 has 17 residues. The CDR3 protein is CAQLQPPLDRDCNEQFF. The DNA for the CDR3 is TGTGCTCAGCTGCAGCCCCCCCTGGACAGGGATTGCAATGAGCAGTTCTTC.

The chain carries TRBV18 and TRBJ2-5; 8 bases fit TRBD1. Losses at the gene ends were 1 base for V and 5 bases for J; bases not matched to a gene: 3. The V gene's germline CDR1 is KGHSH and CDR2 LQKENI. The CDR3 consists of 14 residues. CDR3 bases: TGTGCCAGCTCACCACTTGGACAGGGCGAGACCCAGTACTTC. This translates into CASSPLGQGETQYF.

The chain couples TRBV9 to TRBJ2-2; a possible D gene is TRBD2 (6 bases). The CDR3 contains 16 residues. Germline lookup yields CDR1 SGDLS and CDR2 YYNGEE. V was clipped by 0 bases and J by 6 bases, with 15 bases between them. CDR3 sequence (DNA): TGTGCCAGCAGCGTAGGGAAGGGAGGAGGGCCCGGGGAGCTGTTTTTT. This translates into CASSVGKGGGPGELFF.

The chain couples TRBV9 to TRBJ2-6; no clear D gene. Germline V gene lookup returns CDR1 SGDLS and CDR2 YYNGEE. The CDR3 length is 14 residues. V was trimmed by 0 bases and J by 2 bases, leaving 3 bases between them. As DNA, the CDR3 is TGTGCCAGCAGCGTAGCTACTGGGGCCAACGTCCTGACTTTC. It codes for CASSVATGANVLTF.

CDR3 DNA: TGTGCCAGCCGCACTAGCGGGAGTAACAATGAGCAGTTCTTC. It is translated as CASRTSGSNNEQFF. This chain uses TRBV6-5 with TRBJ2-1, with TRBD2 matching over 11 bases. Germline CDR1 is MNHEY and CDR2 is SVGAGI. The CDR3 totals 14 residues. The ends lost 8 bases at V and 5 bases at J; junction bases unmatched: 5.

The CDR3 sequence: CASSQRLAASQETQYF. The CDR3 nucleotides are TGCGCCAGCAGCCAAAGACTAGCGGCGAGCCAAGAGACCCAGTACTTC. This rearrangement joins TRBV4-1 to TRBJ2-5; TRBD2 matches at 9 bases. Per the germline V gene, CDR1 is MGHRA and CDR2 is YSYEKL. This CDR3 region has 16 residues. J gave up 1 base and V 2 bases, and 5 bases lay outside the gene matches.

The chain employs TRBV5-1 and TRBJ2-3; 8 bases align to TRBD2. This CDR3 is 14 amino acids long. Germline-derived CDR1 and CDR2 are SGHRS and YFSETQ. V was clipped by 6 bases and J by 3 bases; unmatched bases: 6. CDR3 in DNA: TGCGCCAGCAAGGCCAGCGGGGGAACAGATACGCAGTATTTT. Protein product: CASKASGGTDTQYF.

The chain uses TRBV29-1 and TRBJ1-4; D is possibly TRBD1 (5 bases). The CDR3 has 12 amino acids. The germline V and J ends were trimmed by 4 bases and 3 bases, with 6 bases remaining between them. CDR1 and CDR2 from the germline V gene are SQVTM and ANQGSEA. CDR3 nucleotides: TGCAGCGTTGGACAGTCTAATGAAAAACTGTTTTTT. Protein product: CSVGQSNEKLFF. Using reference TRBV29-1 and TRBJ1-4 for the parts outside the CDR3, the full variable domain is SAVISQKPSRDICQRGTSLTIQCQVDSQVTMMFWYRQQPGQSLTLIATANQGSEATYESGFVIDKFPISRPNLTFSTLTVSNMSPEDSSIYLCSVGQSNEKLFFGSGTQLSVL.

V is TRBV27 and J is TRBJ1-1; weak D call: TRBD1 (5 bases). The CDR3 consists of 11 residues. The germline gives CDR1 MNHEY, CDR2 SMNVEV (reference sequence). Trimming stripped 5 bases from V and 10 bases from J, with 11 bases between. In DNA, the CDR3 is TGTGCCAGCAGTCTCAGGGCCTCAGCTTTCTTT. Translated: CASSLRASAFF.

This clone showed up just once. The chain is built from TRBV4-3 and TRBJ1-4; 8 bases match TRBD1. CDR3 length: 18 residues. CDR1 and CDR2 (germline): LGHNA, YSLEER. V gave up 4 bases and J gave up 1 base; unmatched junction bases: 11. The CDR3 protein is CASSRDTAGQGTNEKLFF. DNA for the CDR3: TGCGCCAGCAGCCGAGATACAGCCGGACAGGGAACTAATGAAAAACTGTTTTTT.

Concerning this clone itself: Mismatch with germline at one junction end may stem from a read error. This sequence joins TRBV7-7 and TRBJ2-2; D unclear. From germline, CDR1 is SSHAT and CDR2 FNYEAQ (reference sequence). The CDR3 contains 13 residues. CDR3 coding DNA: TGTGCTAGCAGCTTAGACGGAGCCGGGGAGCTGTTTTTT. This gives the protein CASSLDGAGELFF. The full variable domain, its missing parts supplied by reference TRBV7-7 and TRBJ2-2, is GAGVSQSPRYKVTKRGQDVTLRCDPISSHATLYWYQQALGQGPEFLTYFNYEAQPDKSGLPSDRFSAERPEGSISTLTIQRTEQRDSAMYRCASSLDGAGELFFGEGSRLTVL.

This clone was picked up one time. The chain combines TRBV28 with TRBJ1-5; maybe TRBD1 (5 bases). The CDR3 is 15 amino acids. Germline loops: CDR1 MDHEN, CDR2 SYDVKM. V lost 6 bases and J lost 7, with 19 bases in between. DNA of the CDR3: TGTGCCAGCAGCCCCCCCGCAGGGCAAGGGCAGCCCCAGCATTTT. Its translation is CASSPPAGQGQPQHF.

The CDR3, as DNA: TGTGCCAGTAGTATTCGGGACTATGGCTACACCTTC. Protein product: CASSIRDYGYTF. This chain connects TRBV19 to TRBJ1-2; D is unresolved. The CDR3 length is 12 residues. The germline V gene encodes CDR1 LNHDA and CDR2 SQIVND (reference sequence). Trimming cost V 3 bases and J 3 bases, with 5 bases left between them.

V usage is TRBV27 and J usage is TRBJ2-7, with D perhaps matching TRBD2 (6 bases). The CDR3 is 14 residues long. CDR1 MNHEY and CDR2 SMNVEV come from the germline V gene (reference sequence). Trimming left V 6 bases short and J 2 bases short, with 14 bases between. The CDR3 DNA reads as TGTGCCAGCAGGGGCCTCGGGGGACCCTACGAGCAGTACTTC. Translation gives CASRGLGGPYEQYF.

The rearrangement uses TRBV28 and TRBJ2-2; 7 bases are a match to TRBD2. V trimming: 5 bases; J trimming: 4 bases; junction bases outside the gene matches: 10. Germline assignment: CDR1 MDHEN and CDR2 SYDVKM. This CDR3 has 16 residues. The CDR3 spells CASSTPGRGITGELFF. The CDR3 DNA follows: TGTGCCAGCAGTACCCCGGGGAGGGGAATCACCGGGGAGCTGTTTTTT.